This entry concerns a single T cell receptor beta chain. The target antigen is unknown. Via MiXCR, TCRdb re-called the reads, giving one row per CDR3 protein. The table includes approximately 70,000 distinct CDR3 sequences, roughly 20% detected once. This sample stems from a study of T cell repertoires in cytomegalovirus infection. In the study overall: Matching HLA type and CMV infection were both indicated by public TCR beta signatures. Study conclusions and caveats: Clonotype analysis showed dominance of the ex vivo response by HLA-C-restricted CMV-specific TCR beta clonotypes.

This CDR3 has 13 amino acids. Germline V gene sequence: CDR1 MDHEN, CDR2 SYDVKM. V was cut by 4 bases and J by 11 bases, with 15 bases left in between. The clonotype originates from a human donor in good health (CMV status not recorded). Some clones in this sample may be carry-over from other donors' samples. What was sequenced was PBMCs, sequenced either directly or after in vitro stimulation (not recorded which). V and J are TRBV28 and TRBJ2-1; no clear D. For the CDR3, the DNA is TGTGCCAGCAGTTCCCAGATCCCCATCAAGCAGTTCTTC. As protein: CASSSQIPIKQFF.